The 12 T cell receptor beta chains below all came from one sample that was sequenced in a study of Ad26.COV2.S vaccination and SARS-CoV-2 variants. As for treatment: some 20 received Ad26.COV2.S at low or high dose, single or two shots; 5 received placebo; per-sample allocation not given. The samples were gathered on day 63 after the first injection of vaccine or placebo. Assay used: immunoSEQ multiplex PCR; TCRdb lists only in-frame clones, some missing. Of some 320,000 clones listed, around four fifths are singletons. Specimen: peripheral blood, collected in a trial of Ad26.COV2.S vaccine versus placebo. The receptors derive from a person between 18 and 59 years old who received the Ad26.COV2.S COVID-19 vaccine or a placebo.

The rearrangement joins TRBV6-1 to TRBJ2-7; no firm D call. The length of the CDR3 is 17 residues. V was cut by 4 bases and J by 7 bases, with 26 bases left in between. Germline CDR1 reads MNHNS; CDR2 reads SASEGT. CDR3: CASSVALTGRTFGEQYF. CDR3 DNA sequence: TGTGCCAGCAGTGTCGCCCTAACCGGACGGACGTTCGGGGAGCAGTACTTC.

J is TRBJ1-6 and V is TRBV5-6; no clear D. CDR1 and CDR2 from the germline V gene are SGHDT and YYEEEE. The length of the CDR3 is 15 residues. V was cut by 4 bases and J by 10 bases, with 18 bases left in between. Written as DNA, the CDR3 is TGTGCCAGCAGCAATCCTGTTCCTTCACACTCACCCCTCCACTTT. Its translation is CASSNPVPSHSPLHF.

This chain links TRBV5-1 with TRBJ2-1; a weak D match, TRBD1 (6 bases). The CDR3 contains 16 residues. The V gene's germline CDR1 is SGHRS and CDR2 YFSETQ. Trimming cost V 0 bases and J 0 bases, with 10 bases left between them. CDR3: CASSLGSTGSYNEQFF. The DNA for the CDR3 is TGCGCCAGCAGCTTGGGTTCGACAGGCTCCTACAATGAGCAGTTCTTC. Full variable domain (missing parts from reference TRBV5-1 and TRBJ2-1): KAGVTQTPRYLIKTRGQQVTLSCSPISGHRSVSWYQQTPGQGLQFLFEYFSETQRNKGNFPGRFSGRQFSNSRSEMNVSTLELGDSALYLCASSLGSTGSYNEQFFGPGTRLTVL.

The J gene is TRBJ2-1, the V gene TRBV19; TRBD1 agrees at 8 bases. The germline CDR1 and CDR2 sequences are LNHDA and SQIVND (reference sequence). The CDR3 has 15 amino acids. V lost 6 bases, J lost 2 bases, and 6 bases stayed unmatched. The CDR3 DNA reads as TGTGCCAGTAGCTTACAGGGGGTAACCTACAATGAGCAGTTCTTC. Translating gives CASSLQGVTYNEQFF.

Comment on this clone: Compared with germline, one end of the junction differs, possibly owing to a read error. The J gene is TRBJ2-1, the V gene TRBV11-3; D tentatively fits TRBD1 or TRBD2 (5 bases each). Germline lookup yields CDR1 SGHNT and CDR2 YENEEA. The CDR3 spans 12 residues. Here the CDR3 reads CASSSTGGRVIF. CDR3 bases: TGTGCCAGCAGCTCCACTGGGGGACGCGTGATCTTC.

This chain joins TRBV27 and TRBJ1-3; 7 bases map to TRBD1. In germline, CDR1 is MNHEY, CDR2 SMNVEV (reference sequence). The CDR3 has 16 residues. V shed 5 bases and J 0 bases; nucleotides not matched to a gene: 7. CDR3 sequence reads: CASSQGGKGSGNTIYF. The CDR3, as DNA: TGTGCCAGCAGTCAGGGGGGGAAGGGCTCTGGAAACACCATATATTTT.

V gene TRBV9 combines with J gene TRBJ2-5, with 8 bases matching TRBD2. Germline V gene sequence: CDR1 SGDLS, CDR2 YYNGEE. The CDR3 consists of 15 residues. Trimming took 7 bases from V and 4 from J; bases not matched to a gene: 12. In DNA form, the CDR3 reads TGTGCCAGCGGCTACGGGGGGGCCCCCTCAGAGACCCAGTACTTC. Translated: CASGYGGAPSETQYF.

The chain links TRBV11-3 to TRBJ2-1; weak D call: TRBD2 (5 bases). Germline lookup yields CDR1 SGHNT and CDR2 YENEEA. The V end lost 1 base, the J end lost 9 bases, and 13 bases lay between the germline ends. The CDR3 loop spans 14 amino acids. The CDR3 nucleotides read TGTGCCAGCAGCTTAGGGGGAGAGGGCTCTGAGCAGTTCTTC. Translating it yields CASSLGGEGSEQFF.

The V call is TRBV4-2, the J call TRBJ2-5, with 9 nucleotides matching TRBD2. Germline loops: CDR1 LGHNA, CDR2 YNFKEQ. With V trimmed by 0 bases and J by 5 bases, 10 bases remained unmatched. There are 17 residues in the CDR3. CDR3 coding DNA: TGTGCCAGCAGCCAAGATATCATGCGGGGGGGCCGGGAGACCCAGTACTTC. Translation gives CASSQDIMRGGRETQYF.

The chain has TRBV10-3 and TRBJ1-6, with 7 positions matching TRBD1. CDR1 is ENHRY and CDR2 is SYGVKD in the germline V gene. Losses at the gene ends were 2 bases for V and 0 bases for J; bases not matched to a gene: 7. This CDR3 comprises 18 residues. The CDR3 sequence is CAISERGGDSSYNSPLHF. CDR3 sequence (DNA): TGTGCCATCAGTGAGCGGGGGGGGGACAGCTCCTATAATTCACCCCTCCACTTT.

This clone occurred once. The chain joins TRBV4-1 to TRBJ2-7, with D perhaps TRBD1 or TRBD2 (5 bases each). Germline CDR1 reads MGHRA; CDR2 reads YSYEKL. Trimming shortened V by 5 bases and J by 5 bases, and 13 bases separated the two germline ends. This CDR3 has 13 residues. As DNA, the CDR3 is TGCGCCAGCAGCGGGGGATTACAAGACGAGCAGTACTTC. Its translation: CASSGGLQDEQYF.

The rearrangement joins TRBV19 to TRBJ1-1, with 8 bases aligning to TRBD1. Germline lookup yields CDR1 LNHDA and CDR2 SQIVND (reference sequence). The V segment lost 3 bases and the J segment 4 bases; nucleotides outside the gene matches: 7. The CDR3 extends over 15 amino acids. The CDR3 nucleotides are TGTGCCAGTAGTATCTTCGGACAGGGAGGCACTGAAGCTTTCTTT. This translates into CASSIFGQGGTEAFF.